This T cell receptor beta chain was recorded in a study of T cell repertoires in cytomegalovirus infection (dated by TCRdb to the late 2010s). General notes on the study: Donor HLA type was relevant to the analysis, as public TCR beta signatures indicated carriage of CMV infection together with the matching HLA type. The full study reports these points: Cumulative frequency of public TCR beta family members discriminated carriers of CMV infection plus the relevant HLA type in this cohort and an independent 352-donor cohort. The ex vivo response was dominated by HLA-C-restricted CMV-specific TCR beta clonotypes, which also provided the single most frequent clonotype in two of eight donors.

Sequencing used an Illumina HiSeq 1500. The public reads were quality trimmed at Q25 with fastp and then assembled into clones with MiXCR by TCRdb, keeping productive beta chains. Duplicate CDR3 protein sequences are folded into a single record with the most common DNA and genes. A total of 350,000 to 450,000 distinct CDR3 sequences appear in this sample, roughly 18% of them only once. Clones ranked in the top ten supply around 9.3% of the sample. V sheds 5 bases and J sheds 3 bases, leaving 12 bases between their ends. Including the terminal cysteine and phenylalanine, the CDR3 comprises 14 residues. Only CDR3 DNA remains: 42 bases, in frame from the first base. The germline V gene (reference sequence) gives CDR1 as SEHNR and CDR2 as FQNEAQ. This clonotype was counted a few times. There is no known antigen for this receptor. One base away there is no much larger clone; base qualities are not given.

The clonotype originates from a human donor in good health (CMV status not recorded). Some clones in this sample may be carry-over from other donors' samples. This chain joins TRBV7-9 to TRBJ2-3, with a tentative D gene TRBD1 over 5 matching bases. Sample: PBMCs. The nucleotide sequence is given as TGTGCCAGCAGCCAACAGGACGGAACAGATACGCAGTATTTT. The translation is CASSQQDGTDTQYF.